Presented here are 13 T cell receptor beta chains from one specimen sequenced in a study of CD8 T cells in Susac syndrome. RNA amounts of about 0.5 to 1 ug underwent reverse transcription with random hexamers. Via MiXCR, TCRdb re-called the immunoSEQ multiplex PCR reads, giving one row per CDR3 protein. Here the sample spans roughly 200,000 distinct CDR3 sequences, approximately 94% being singletons. Specimen: CD4+ T cells from PBMCs. The receptors were sampled from a human donor with multiple sclerosis.

The chain recombines TRBV29-1 with TRBJ2-5; 8 nucleotides line up with TRBD1. J gave up 1 base and V 5 bases, and 6 bases lay outside the gene matches. The CDR3 has 14 residues. Germline V lookup: CDR1 SQVTM, CDR2 ANQGSEA. CDR3 sequence: CSVKDRVGQETQYF. In DNA, the CDR3 is TGCAGCGTTAAGGACAGGGTTGGCCAAGAGACCCAGTACTTC.

The J gene is TRBJ2-3, the V gene TRBV5-1; possible D gene TRBD2, 6 bases. Trimming removed 5 bases from V and 4 bases from J, with 20 bases in between. Germline CDR1 and CDR2: SGHRS and YFSETQ. The CDR3 sequence is 16 residues long. The chain's CDR3 is CASRLAGLESPDTQYF. CDR3 in DNA: TGCGCCAGCAGGCTGGCGGGACTCGAATCCCCAGATACGCAGTATTTT.

The chain employs TRBV4-3 and TRBJ1-4; D is unclear. This CDR3 region has 16 residues. CDR1 LGHNA and CDR2 YSLEER come from the germline V gene. V lost 0 bases and J 0 bases, leaving 8 bases between the germline ends. The CDR3 loop reads CASSQDIGATNEKLFF. The CDR3 nucleotides read TGCGCCAGCAGCCAAGATATAGGAGCAACTAATGAAAAACTGTTTTTT.

This clonotype appeared a single time. The chain links TRBV4-2 to TRBJ2-5; 8 nucleotides match TRBD2. After removal of 0 bases from V and 2 bases from J, the junction contained 8 bases not matched to a gene. This CDR3 comprises 17 residues. Germline CDR1 LGHNA, CDR2 YNFKEQ. The CDR3 region is CASSQDGLAGRQETQYF. The DNA of the CDR3 is TGTGCCAGCAGCCAAGATGGTTTAGCGGGGCGTCAAGAGACCCAGTACTTC.

The chain recombines TRBV29-1 with TRBJ2-5, with 8 bases aligning to TRBD2. The CDR3 has 14 residues. Germline values: CDR1 SQVTM, CDR2 ANQGSEA. V was clipped by 4 bases and J by 7 bases; unmatched bases: 11. The CDR3: CSVAPGGDAVTQYF. CDR3 nucleotides: TGCAGCGTTGCACCCGGGGGGGACGCGGTGACCCAGTACTTC.

This chain connects TRBV9 to TRBJ2-1; TRBD1 or TRBD2 may be the D gene (5 bases each). Germline V gives CDR1 SGDLS, CDR2 YYNGEE. V lost 8 bases, J lost 8 bases, and 20 bases lay in between. CDR3 length: 14 amino acids. The CDR3 sequence: CASFGTLGRYEQFF. The CDR3, as DNA: TGTGCCAGTTTCGGGACGCTGGGTCGGTATGAGCAGTTCTTC.

This sequence joins TRBV20-1 and TRBJ2-1, with 7 bases aligning to TRBD2. The V segment lost 0 bases and the J segment 0 bases; nucleotides outside the gene matches: 5. CDR1 and CDR2 from the germline V gene are DFQATT and SNEGSKA (reference sequence). This CDR3 spans 16 amino acids. This CDR3 is CSARDQAGSSYNEQFF. The CDR3 DNA reads TGCAGTGCTAGAGACCAAGCGGGGAGCTCCTACAATGAGCAGTTCTTC.

The genes are TRBV29-1 and TRBJ2-4; D is possibly TRBD1 or TRBD2 (5 bases each). Trimming removed 0 bases at V and 7 bases at J, with 19 bases between. The CDR3 is 16 amino acids. Per germline, CDR1 SQVTM and CDR2 ANQGSEA. Written as DNA, the CDR3 is TGCAGCGTTGAAGATGGGACGACTCCGGTGGGCAACATTCAGTACTTC. Translating it yields CSVEDGTTPVGNIQYF.

This rearrangement joins TRBV7-9 to TRBJ1-1, with 7 bases fitting TRBD1. CDR3 size: 14 residues. The trim removed 1 base at V and 7 bases at J, leaving 6 bases unmatched. Looked up from germline, CDR1 is SEHNR and CDR2 is FQNEAQ (reference sequence). Here the CDR3 reads CASSLGTGPYEAFF. DNA of the CDR3: TGTGCCAGCAGCTTAGGGACAGGCCCCTATGAAGCTTTCTTT.

The gene calls are TRBV5-6 and TRBJ2-1; the match to TRBD2 covers 9 bases. The CDR3 is 16 residues long. V was clipped by 2 bases and J by 5 bases; unmatched bases: 8. Germline V gives CDR1 SGHDT, CDR2 YYEEEE. The CDR3, as DNA: TGTGCCAGCAGCTTTTGGGGACTAGCAAACCACAATGAGCAGTTCTTC. Protein: CASSFWGLANHNEQFF.

The rearrangement links TRBV7-9 to TRBJ1-2; perhaps TRBD1 as D (5 bases). The CDR3 extends over 14 amino acids. Trimming pared 2 bases from V and 8 bases from J, leaving 15 bases between. Germline V gives CDR1 SEHNR, CDR2 FQNEAQ (reference sequence). This chain's CDR3 is CASSLTSGTTGYTF. The CDR3 bases are TGTGCCAGCAGCTTAACAAGTGGGACGACGGGCTACACCTTC.

The chain recombines TRBV4-1 with TRBJ1-1; 8 bases agree with TRBD1. Germline V gives CDR1 MGHRA, CDR2 YSYEKL. Trimming cost V 1 base and J 5 bases; bases outside gene matches: 12. This CDR3 is 17 amino acids long. DNA of the CDR3: TGCGCCAGCAGCCAAGGGGTTTTAGACAGGGGATATACTGAAGCTTTCTTT. As protein: CASSQGVLDRGYTEAFF.

This chain uses TRBV11-2 with TRBJ2-1, with 9 bases matching TRBD2. V dropped 6 bases and J dropped 1; count of bases not matched to a gene: 4. CDR1 is SGHAT and CDR2 is FQNNGV in the germline V gene. The length of the CDR3 is 15 residues. The CDR3 loop is CASRQRGVSYNEQFF. The CDR3, as DNA: TGTGCCAGCAGACAGCGGGGGGTGTCCTACAATGAGCAGTTCTTC.